The 19 T cell receptor beta chains given below trace back to one sample, sequenced in a study of response to subunit inactivated influenza vaccine. TCRdb redid the calling of the RT-PCR reads with MiXCR, one entry per CDR3 protein. The data show under 750,000 distinct CDR3 sequences, with roughly 10% seen just once and about 10% held by the top ten. The sequences come from PBMCs from blood, collected on the day of vaccination. The receptors stem from a man aged 45 to 65 who received an inactivated influenza vaccine.

The chain recombines TRBV6-1 with TRBJ1-5; 8 bases line up with TRBD1. CDR1 and CDR2 from the germline V gene are MNHNS and SASEGT. The CDR3 loop spans 15 amino acids. With V trimmed by 6 bases and J by 6 bases, 10 bases remained unmatched. CDR3 nucleotide sequence: TGTGCCAGCAGCCCCAGGGGGCCGAATCGTCAGCCCCAGCATTTT. This codes for CASSPRGPNRQPQHF.

The chain employs TRBV27 and TRBJ2-7; perhaps TRBD2 as D (5 bases). Germline V gene lookup returns CDR1 MNHEY and CDR2 SMNVEV (reference sequence). The V gene lost 5 bases and the J gene lost 7 bases, with 15 bases spanning the gap. CDR3 length: 13 amino acids. For the CDR3, the DNA is TGTGCCAGCAGTGCCCCCCTCGGGGTTGAGCAGTACTTC. Translation: CASSAPLGVEQYF.

This clonotype was counted between two and nine times. The chain carries TRBV29-1 and TRBJ2-3; 11 positions agree with TRBD2. Trimming took 0 bases from V and 4 from J; bases not matched to a gene: 6. The CDR3 contains 16 residues. Per germline, CDR1 SQVTM and CDR2 ANQGSEA. DNA of the CDR3: TGCAGCGTTGAAGATCGACTAGCGGGGCTCTCAGATACGCAGTATTTT. Translated, it gives CSVEDRLAGLSDTQYF.

The gene calls are TRBV7-9 and TRBJ2-5; TRBD2 matches at 10 bases. Trimming cost V 5 bases and J 2 bases; bases outside gene matches: 8. The CDR3 consists of 16 residues. The germline V gene has CDR1 SEHNR and CDR2 FQNEAQ (reference sequence). The chain's CDR3 is CASSSTSGEMQETQYF. CDR3 nucleotides: TGTGCCAGCAGCAGTACTAGCGGGGAAATGCAAGAGACCCAGTACTTC.

The chain employs TRBV5-1 and TRBJ2-7, with TRBD1 as a possible D gene (5 bases). The CDR3 totals 14 residues. Trimming removed 2 bases from V and 5 bases from J, with 14 bases in between. Germline CDR1 reads SGHRS; CDR2 reads YFSETQ. CDR3 sequence reads: CASSLSGRRNEQYF. The DNA of the CDR3 is TGCGCCAGCAGCTTATCAGGGCGGAGAAACGAGCAGTACTTC.

A few counts support this clonotype. J is TRBJ2-3 and V is TRBV27, with 12 bases aligning to TRBD2. The CDR3 is 17 residues long. Germline V lookup: CDR1 MNHEY, CDR2 SMNVEV (reference sequence). V dropped 2 bases and J dropped 2; count of bases not matched to a gene: 5. The CDR3 sequence: CASSLRTSGVPTDTQYF. The CDR3, as DNA: TGTGCCAGCAGTTTACGGACTAGCGGGGTACCCACAGATACGCAGTATTTT.

The chain joins TRBV20-1 to TRBJ2-6, with D tentatively TRBD1 (5 bases). Trimming took 6 bases from V and 0 from J, leaving 12 bases between them. The CDR3 totals 15 residues. CDR1 DFQATT and CDR2 SNEGSKA come from the germline V gene (reference sequence). The CDR3 loop reads CSASLQDSGANVLTF. DNA for the CDR3: TGCAGTGCAAGTTTACAGGACTCTGGGGCCAACGTCCTGACTTTC.

The chain employs TRBV12-3 or TRBV12-4 and TRBJ2-1; 11 bases align to TRBD2. With 6 bases clipped from V and 1 base from J, the junction kept 2 bases outside the gene matches. CDR3 length: 15 residues. The CDR3 DNA is TGTGCCAGCAGGCCTAGCGGGAGGTCCTACAATGAGCAGTTCTTC. Amino acids: CASRPSGRSYNEQFF.

This chain uses TRBV28 with TRBJ2-5; 8 nucleotides match TRBD1. Germline V gene sequence: CDR1 MDHEN, CDR2 SYDVKM. The CDR3 has 20 residues. J gave up 2 bases and V 4 bases, and 21 bases lay outside the gene matches. The CDR3 loop is CASSSLRWAGGAGGQETQYF. CDR3 nucleotide sequence: TGTGCCAGCAGTTCCCTCCGGTGGGCAGGGGGCGCAGGGGGTCAAGAGACCCAGTACTTC.

This clonotype was counted between two and nine times. The chain links TRBV28 to TRBJ2-3; D is unresolved. Trimming took off 5 bases at V and 5 bases at J, with 14 bases between the two ends. This CDR3 comprises 14 residues. From germline, CDR1 is MDHEN and CDR2 SYDVKM. The CDR3 loop reads CASSILGSGDTQYF. Here the CDR3 DNA reads TGTGCCAGCAGTATCCTGGGATCAGGAGATACGCAGTATTTT.

This clonotype showed up many times. The V gene is TRBV7-3, the J gene TRBJ2-1; no firm D call. This CDR3 spans 14 amino acids. From germline, CDR1 is SGHTA and CDR2 FQGTGA. V dropped 4 bases and J dropped 4 bases, with 11 bases sitting between them. CDR3 sequence: CASSSLDDYNEQFF. The CDR3, as DNA: TGTGCCAGCAGCTCCTTGGACGATTACAATGAGCAGTTCTTC.

This clonotype has a handful of counts. The chain is built from TRBV10-3 and TRBJ2-1, with 9 positions matching TRBD2. Losses at the gene ends were 10 bases for V and 9 bases for J; bases not matched to a gene: 16. The CDR3 contains 15 residues. Germline V CDR1 and CDR2: ENHRY, SYGVKD. CDR3 sequence (DNA): TGTGCCACCGCCAATTTCCTAGCGGGAACGGGTGAGCAGTTCTTC. Protein sequence: CATANFLAGTGEQFF.

This chain links TRBV11-2 with TRBJ2-3, with unresolved D. V dropped 0 bases and J dropped 4 bases, with 17 bases sitting between them. CDR1 and CDR2 (germline): SGHAT, FQNNGV. The CDR3 is 17 residues long. In DNA form, the CDR3 reads TGTGCCAGCAGCTTAGATGCTCGCCTAGTGAACGCAGATACGCAGTATTTT. Protein product: CASSLDARLVNADTQYF.

The chain links TRBV21-1 to TRBJ2-7; the DNA was not compared with TRBD1, the D call given in the table. TRBV21-1 is termed a pseudogene. The CDR3 covers 15 residues. The CDR3 DNA sequence: TGTGCCAGCCCTGGGGCGACGACAGGGGTACACGAGCAGTACTTC. Its protein is CASPGATTGVHEQYF.

This clonotype was detected many times. The chain employs TRBV12-3 or TRBV12-4 and TRBJ2-1; no clear D gene. Trimming pared 4 bases from V and 6 bases from J, leaving 10 bases between. This CDR3 region has 13 residues. The CDR3: CASSSIIFNEQFF. The CDR3 nucleotides read TGTGCCAGCAGTTCCATCATTTTCAATGAGCAGTTCTTC.

A note on this clonotype: A much bigger clone sits one base away, suggesting this may be a read error. As the CDR3 is not closed by the conserved phenylalanine or tryptophan, this likely results from a read error. The CDR3 coding sequence is TGTGCCAGCAGCCCCCAAGGGGTTCCGACCGGGGAGCTGTTTATT. It encodes CASSPQGVPTGELFI. The chain is built from TRBV9 and TRBJ2-2; D perhaps matches TRBD1 (5 bases). Germline loops: CDR1 SGDLS, CDR2 YYNGEE. Between the trimmed V and J ends, which lost 4 bases and 5 bases, there was a span of 15 bases. This CDR3 contains 15 residues.

This clonotype was detected ten times or more. The chain recombines TRBV4-1 with TRBJ2-3, with D perhaps matching TRBD1 (6 bases). The CDR3 extends over 13 amino acids. V shed 1 base and J shed 10 bases, with 12 bases lying between them. Germline CDR1 is MGHRA and CDR2 is YSYEKL. CDR3 coding DNA: TGCGCCAGCAGCCAAGTGACGGCAGGGGCGCAGTATTTT. Its translation is CASSQVTAGAQYF.

The rearrangement uses TRBV12-3 or TRBV12-4 and TRBJ2-7; TRBD2 matches 7 bases. J lost 3 bases, V lost 3 bases, and 5 bases had no gene match. The CDR3 totals 14 residues. For the CDR3, the DNA is TGTGCCAGCAGTTTCTCTAGCGGTTTCTACGAGCAGTACTTC. Translation: CASSFSSGFYEQYF.

CDR3 nucleotides: TGTGCCAGCAGAAAGGGGGAGGGGACCGGGGAGCTGTTTTTT. Translation gives CASRKGEGTGELFF. The chain joins TRBV12-3 or TRBV12-4 to TRBJ2-2, with D possibly TRBD2 on 7 matching bases. CDR3 size: 14 residues. V was pared by 6 bases and J by 5 bases, with 13 bases between.